This T cell receptor beta chain appears in the sequencing data of a study of OX40 agonist ivuxolimab in advanced cancers. Broadly, across the study: Ivuxolimab was an agonistic, fully human IgG2 monoclonal antibody directed against OX40 (CD134), a costimulatory receptor. The dose-escalation cohort was around 83% male with a mean age of about 54 years, ranging from roughly 23 to 90. Peripheral TCRbeta sequencing aimed to test whether ivuxolimab altered TCR sequence diversity and caused clonal T-cell expansion. The paper covers the monotherapy dose-escalation part of the phase I ivuxolimab trial, which included N = 52 patients. Patients were allowed to have had prior anti-PD-1, anti-PD-L1 or anti-CTLA-4 therapy, and 40% to 45% of the dose-escalation patients had previously received checkpoint inhibitors. Intravenous ivuxolimab was administered to patients every 2 weeks at six dose levels: 0.01, 0.1, 0.3, 1.5, 3 and 10 mg/kg. Of the roughly 52 patients in dose escalation, 19 had hepatocellular carcinoma, some 15 had melanoma, 9 had renal cell carcinoma and 9 had head and neck cancer. Three dose-escalation patients achieved partial responses, one with hepatocellular carcinoma and two with cutaneous melanoma. What the work shows at the level of the full study, not this receptor alone: The antigen specificity of the clonally expanded peripheral T cells was not determined. On average, CD8+ T cells showed more expanded clones than CD4+ T cells after ivuxolimab. Low levels of normalized T-cell clonal expansion were also seen in some patients who did not respond. In the 0.1-3.0 mg/kg groups, partial responders had among the lowest normalized peripheral clonal expansion, particularly in CD8+ T cells. At doses of 0.1 to 3.0 mg/kg, clonal expansion of both CD4+ and CD8+ blood T cells was observed from baseline to week 6.

A word on this clone: There is no known antigen for this receptor. No base quality information exists; no much larger clone differs at one position.

For sequencing of the TCRbeta CDR3 region, genomic DNA was extracted from the sorted cells. The immunoSEQ Assay was used for sequencing of TCRbeta CDR3 regions. TCRdb took over this immuneACCESS table, retaining in-frame rearrangements with V and J assigned. Such tables are incomplete; in checked studies, under half of the missing clones stem from an unresolved V gene, and the remainder is unexplained. The sample table lists approximately 61,000 clones, roughly 90% of them with a count of one. The ten largest make up 18% of the sample. Taken from cysteine to phenylalanine, the CDR3 has 15 residues. The retained sequence is limited to the CDR3, 45 bases, with the frame set at the first base. Relative to germline, V is missing 5 bases and J is missing 8 bases, with 6 bases of the junction outside any gene match. CDR1 is given as MDHEN and CDR2 as SYDVKM, both from the germline V gene. The trial excluded patients who had a history of autoimmune disease or who were on systemic immunosuppression. In every dose cohort, peripheral blood was drawn for TCR sequencing at baseline, cycle 4 day 1, and cycle 7 day 1. The samples were taken from a phase I, first-in-human, multicenter, open-label dose-escalation trial of ivuxolimab. Adults with locally advanced or metastatic head and neck squamous cell, hepatocellular, melanoma or renal cell carcinoma were enrolled in the trial. Before TCR sequencing, CD4+ T cells and CD8+ T cells were sorted from peripheral blood as separate populations.

The sequence came from an adult with an advanced solid tumor such as melanoma, head and neck, liver or kidney cancer. This chain is built from TRBV28 and TRBJ2-1; 13 nucleotides in the junction match TRBD2. The sample was CD4+ or CD8+ T cells sorted from blood, taken in a trial of the OX40 agonist ivuxolimab. This receptor carries the CDR3 CASSTGTSGADEQFF. The DNA sequence is given as TGTGCCAGCAGTACTGGGACTAGCGGGGCGGATGAGCAGTTCTTC.